This TCR beta chain was sequenced for a study of blood T cell repertoires in COVID-19. Method: immunoSEQ multiplex PCR; TCRdb's copy keeps in-frame clones and lacks some. The sample includes about 480,000 clones, around 87% of them seen just once. This clone was counted once. Participant ages covered about 18 to 89 years across 25 or so US areas. Resolution of symptoms, clearance, or two negative PCRs was present in recovered Cohort 3 donors. V shed 0 bases and J 14 bases; nucleotides not matched to a gene: 17. Germline assignment: CDR1 SEHNR and CDR2 FQNEAQ (reference sequence). The CDR3 length is 18 residues.

The sample was PBMCs or T cells enriched from blood (not recorded which). The sequence was obtained from a woman between 35 and 50 years old who had recovered from COVID-19. The chain employs TRBV7-9 and TRBJ2-1, with 12 positions matching TRBD2. The CDR3 spells CASSLAEGRATSGRSEFF. The DNA for the CDR3 is TGTGCCAGCAGCTTAGCGGAGGGTCGCGCGACTAGCGGGAGATCGGAGTTCTTC.